Presented here are 6 T cell receptor beta chains from one specimen sequenced in a study of T cell responses to AZD1222 COVID-19 vaccine. The protocol was immunoSEQ multiplex PCR, while the TCRdb copy is restricted to in-frame clones and leaves out a portion. The data hold more than 70,000 clones, with less than 95% observed a single time. Sequencing used peripheral blood, obtained 28 days after the second AZD1222 dose. The receptors come from an adult who received the AZD1222 COVID-19 vaccine.

This chain links TRBV5-1 with TRBJ2-6, with a tentative D call TRBD1 (6 bases). This CDR3 region has 15 residues. Looked up from germline, CDR1 is SGHRS and CDR2 is YFSETQ. V was clipped by 0 bases and J by 2 bases, with 6 bases between them. The CDR3 loop reads CASSLGQAGANVLTF. The CDR3 nucleotides read TGCGCCAGCAGCTTGGGACAGGCTGGGGCCAACGTCCTGACTTTC.

This clone was picked up one time. The V call is TRBV4-2, the J call TRBJ1-5; D is uncertain. The V and J ends lost 1 base and 4 bases respectively, with 5 bases between them. CDR3 size: 13 residues. Looked up from germline, CDR1 is LGHNA and CDR2 is YNFKEQ. DNA for the CDR3: TGTGCCAGCAGCCAAGGGCGGAATCAGCCCCAGCATTTT. This encodes CASSQGRNQPQHF.

The CDR3 DNA reads TGTGCCAGCAGCTTCCCTAGCGGGGCTGAGCAGTTCTTC. It encodes CASSFPSGAEQFF. V usage is TRBV11-2 and J usage is TRBJ2-1, with 9 bases matching TRBD2. Germline V gene data show CDR1 as SGHAT and CDR2 as FQNNGV. Losses at the gene ends were 3 bases for V and 9 bases for J; bases not matched to a gene: 3. This CDR3 is built from 13 residues.

The rearrangement uses TRBV3-1 (or the pseudogene TRBV3-2) and TRBJ2-2; D is ambiguous. CDR3 length: 14 amino acids. Germline V gene lookup returns CDR1 LGHDT and CDR2 YNNKEL (reference sequence). V was cut by 3 bases and J by 7 bases, with 12 bases left in between. CDR3 sequence (DNA): TGTGCCAGCAGCCAGGAGCAGTTTTACGGGGAGCTGTTTTTT. This sequence encodes CASSQEQFYGELFF.

The sample holds one count of this clone. V is TRBV3-1 (or the pseudogene TRBV3-2) and J is TRBJ1-5, with TRBD1 as a possible D gene (5 bases). Germline CDR1 reads LGHDT; CDR2 reads YNNKEL (reference sequence). V was clipped by 1 base and J by 7 bases, with 14 bases between them. This CDR3 contains 15 residues. DNA of the CDR3: TGTGCCAGCAGCCAAGGGGGGATAAGAGGCCAGCCCCAGCATTTT. Residues: CASSQGGIRGQPQHF.

V gene TRBV5-8 combines with J gene TRBJ1-3; no clear D gene. The CDR3 is 14 residues long. Deletions cut 6 bases from V and 5 bases from J, with 15 bases between. Germline CDR1 SGHTS, CDR2 YDEGEE. This chain's CDR3 is CASTFLEARNTIYF. CDR3 bases: TGTGCCAGCACCTTTTTGGAGGCGCGAAACACCATATATTTT.